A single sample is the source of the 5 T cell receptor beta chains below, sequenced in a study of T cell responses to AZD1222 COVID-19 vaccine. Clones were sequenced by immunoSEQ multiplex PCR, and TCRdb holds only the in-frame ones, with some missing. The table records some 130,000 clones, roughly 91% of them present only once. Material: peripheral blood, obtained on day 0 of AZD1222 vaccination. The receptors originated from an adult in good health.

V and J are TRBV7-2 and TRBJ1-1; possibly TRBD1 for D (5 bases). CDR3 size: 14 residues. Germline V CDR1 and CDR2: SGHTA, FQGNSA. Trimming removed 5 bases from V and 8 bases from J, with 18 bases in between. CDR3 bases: TGTGCCAGCAGCCAGGGAGGACGTTCAGGCGAAGCTTTCTTT. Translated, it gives CASSQGGRSGEAFF.

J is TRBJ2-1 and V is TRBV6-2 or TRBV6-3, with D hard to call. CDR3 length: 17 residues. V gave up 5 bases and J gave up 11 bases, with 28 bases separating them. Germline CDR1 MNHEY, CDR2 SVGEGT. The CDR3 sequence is CASSDYRRRLTLYQQFF. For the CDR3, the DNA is TGTGCCAGCAGTGATTACCGGCGACGACTGACGCTATACCAGCAGTTCTTC.

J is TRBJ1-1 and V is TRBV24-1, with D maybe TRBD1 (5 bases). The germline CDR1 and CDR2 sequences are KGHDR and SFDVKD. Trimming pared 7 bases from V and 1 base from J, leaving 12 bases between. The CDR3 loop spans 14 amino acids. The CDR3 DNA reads TGTGCCACCAGACCCGGGGGGACGAACACTGAAGCTTTCTTT. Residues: CATRPGGTNTEAFF.

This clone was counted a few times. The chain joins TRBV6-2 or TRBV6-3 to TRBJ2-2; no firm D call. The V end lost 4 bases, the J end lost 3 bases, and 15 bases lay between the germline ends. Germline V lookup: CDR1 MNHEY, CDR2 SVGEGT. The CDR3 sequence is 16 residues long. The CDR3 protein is CASSFTWSYDTGELFF. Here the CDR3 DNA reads TGTGCCAGCAGTTTTACCTGGTCGTATGACACCGGGGAGCTGTTTTTT.

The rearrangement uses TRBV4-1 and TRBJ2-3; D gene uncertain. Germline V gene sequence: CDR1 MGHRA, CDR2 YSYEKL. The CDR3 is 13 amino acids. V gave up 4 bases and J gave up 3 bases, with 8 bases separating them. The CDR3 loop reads CASSPVGTDTQYF. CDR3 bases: TGCGCCAGCAGCCCGGTCGGAACAGATACGCAGTATTTT.